The rows below give T cell receptor beta chains drawn from one sample of a study of immunodeficiency. Measured with immunoSEQ multiplex PCR; TCRdb has only the in-frame clones, and not every one. The table shows 750 to 1,000 clones, with 90% occurring only once. The sample taken for sequencing was CD4+ T cells from blood. The receptors were gathered from a human donor in good health. Each CDR3 is given with its conserved first and last residue. The order of the fields is J gene, D gene, clone size, V gene, CDR3 protein, CDR3 DNA. The D gene is left open where the match is weak. The size field is filled for only some rows; it gives once, few, many or a size class.

TRBJ2-2,TRBD2,NA,TRBV3-1/TRBV3-2,CASSRGPGGPTGELFF,TGTGCCAGCAGCCGAGGTCCGGGGGGGCCCACCGGGGAGCTGTTTTTT
TRBJ1-3,NA,NA,TRBV19,CASSVGGDYSGNTIYF,TGTGCCAGTAGTGTCGGAGGGGACTACTCTGGAAACACCATATATTTT
TRBJ2-7,NA,NA,TRBV10-3,CAISERRRTYEQYF,TGTGCCATCAGTGAGAGGAGGAGAACCTACGAGCAGTACTTC
TRBJ1-1,NA,NA,TRBV14,CASSLEGHRNTEAFF,TGTGCCAGCAGCCTAGAGGGACATCGGAACACTGAAGCTTTCTTT
TRBJ2-5,NA,NA,TRBV10-1,CASSADKQETQYF,TGCGCCAGCTCCGCGGACAAGCAAGAGACCCAGTACTTC
TRBJ2-1,TRBD1,NA,TRBV5-4,CASSRPGQYNEQFF,TGTGCCAGCAGCCGACCGGGACAGTACAATGAGCAGTTCTTC
TRBJ1-4,TRBD1,few,TRBV19,CASRTGREKLFF,TGTGCCAGTAGGACAGGGCGCGAAAAACTGTTTTTT
TRBJ2-2,NA,few,TRBV24-1,CATSDLQGAGELFF,TGTGCCACCAGTGATTTGCAAGGTGCCGGGGAGCTGTTTTTT
TRBJ1-2,NA,NA,TRBV7-9,CASSSIQGLANGYTF,TGTGCCAGCAGCTCGATTCAGGGACTCGCCAATGGCTACACCTTC
TRBJ1-2,NA,NA,TRBV25-1,CASSDLGQTRDGYTF,TGTGCCAGCAGTGACCTCGGACAGACCCGAGATGGCTACACCTTC
TRBJ2-5,TRBD2,NA,TRBV28,CASSSFDGRRETQYF,TGTGCCAGCAGCTCCTTCGACGGGAGGCGAGAGACCCAGTACTTC
TRBJ1-6,NA,once,TRBV7-2,CASSFRRGSPLHF,TGTGCCAGCAGCTTCCGGCGGGGATCACCCCTCCACTTT
TRBJ2-3,TRBD2,NA,TRBV3-1/TRBV3-2,CASSRASGGAGTDTQYF,TGTGCCAGCAGCCGAGCAAGCGGGGGGGCTGGCACAGATACGCAGTATTTT
TRBJ1-1,NA,NA,TRBV4-1,CASSQRWGPEAFF,TGCGCCAGCAGCCAAAGATGGGGCCCTGAAGCTTTCTTT